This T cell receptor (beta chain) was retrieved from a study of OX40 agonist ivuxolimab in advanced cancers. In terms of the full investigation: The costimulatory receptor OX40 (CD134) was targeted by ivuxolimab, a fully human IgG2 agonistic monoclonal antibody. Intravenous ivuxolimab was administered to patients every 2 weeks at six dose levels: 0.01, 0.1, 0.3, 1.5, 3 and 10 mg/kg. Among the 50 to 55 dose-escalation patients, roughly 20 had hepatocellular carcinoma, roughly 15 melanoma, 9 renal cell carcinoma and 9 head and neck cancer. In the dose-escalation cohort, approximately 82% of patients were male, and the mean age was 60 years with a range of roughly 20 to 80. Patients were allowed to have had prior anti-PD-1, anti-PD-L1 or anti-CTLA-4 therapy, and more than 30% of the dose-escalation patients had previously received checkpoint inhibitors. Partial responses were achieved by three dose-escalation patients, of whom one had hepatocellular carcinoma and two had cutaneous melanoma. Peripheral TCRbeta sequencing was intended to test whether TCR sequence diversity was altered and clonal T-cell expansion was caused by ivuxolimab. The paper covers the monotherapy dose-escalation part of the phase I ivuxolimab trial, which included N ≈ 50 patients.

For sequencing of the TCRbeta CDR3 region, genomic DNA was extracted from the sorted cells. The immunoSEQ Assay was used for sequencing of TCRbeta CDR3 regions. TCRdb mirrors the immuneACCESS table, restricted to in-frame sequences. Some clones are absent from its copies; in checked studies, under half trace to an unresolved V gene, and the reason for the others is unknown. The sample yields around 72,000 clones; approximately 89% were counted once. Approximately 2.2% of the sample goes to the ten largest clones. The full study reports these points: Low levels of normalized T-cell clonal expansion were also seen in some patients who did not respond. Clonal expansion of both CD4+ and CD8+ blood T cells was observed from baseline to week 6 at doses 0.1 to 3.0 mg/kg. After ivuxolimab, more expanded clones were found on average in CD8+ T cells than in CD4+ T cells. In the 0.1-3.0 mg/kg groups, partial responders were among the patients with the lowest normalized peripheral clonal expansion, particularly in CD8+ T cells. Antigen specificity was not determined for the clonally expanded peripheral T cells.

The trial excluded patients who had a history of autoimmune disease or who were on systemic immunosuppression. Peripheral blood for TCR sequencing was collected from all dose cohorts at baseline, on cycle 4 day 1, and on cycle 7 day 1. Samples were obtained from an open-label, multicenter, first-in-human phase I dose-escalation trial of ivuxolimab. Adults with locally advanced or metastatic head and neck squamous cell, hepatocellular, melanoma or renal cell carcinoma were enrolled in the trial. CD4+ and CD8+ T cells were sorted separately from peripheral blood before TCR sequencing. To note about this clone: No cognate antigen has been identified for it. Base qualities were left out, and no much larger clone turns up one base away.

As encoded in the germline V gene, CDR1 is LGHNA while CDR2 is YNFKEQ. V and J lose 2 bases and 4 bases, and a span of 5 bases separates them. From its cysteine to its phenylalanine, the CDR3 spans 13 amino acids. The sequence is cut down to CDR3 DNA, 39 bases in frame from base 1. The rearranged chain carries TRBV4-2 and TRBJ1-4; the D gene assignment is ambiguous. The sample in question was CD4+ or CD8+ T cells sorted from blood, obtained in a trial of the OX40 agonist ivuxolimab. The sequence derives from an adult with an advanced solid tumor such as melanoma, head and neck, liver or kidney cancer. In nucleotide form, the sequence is TGTGCCAGCAGCCAAAGAGTTAATGAAAAACTGTTTTTT. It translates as CASSQRVNEKLFF.